The entry below gives a single T cell receptor (beta chain) sequence along with its context. These data originate in a study of blood T cell repertoires in COVID-19. The CDR3 contains 15 residues. Germline lookup yields CDR1 LGHNA and CDR2 YNFKEQ. V was trimmed by 1 base and J by 5 bases, leaving 11 bases between them. TCRdb keeps only in-frame clones here, not all; method: immunoSEQ multiplex PCR. The sample has about 41,000 clones, roughly 85% seen once. The specimen sequenced was peripheral blood. The chain is built from TRBV4-2 and TRBJ1-4; no clear D. This TCR was sampled from a man aged 60 to 69 with acute or convalescent COVID-19. The CDR3 coding sequence is TGTGCCAGCAGCCAAGTACGGGGAATGAATGAAAAACTGTTTTTT. Its protein is CASSQVRGMNEKLFF.